This entry lists 4 T cell receptor beta chains sequenced from one sample in a study. TCRdb processed the 5' RACE reads anew with MiXCR; each CDR3 protein has one entry. The table includes about 32,000 distinct CDR3 sequences, around 22% detected once. Sequencing input: memory CD4+ T cells sorted from blood. Subset in this sample: memory CD4+ T cells, CD4+CD45RO+CD25-. These TCRs come from a female donor with breast cancer.

CDR3 residues: CAISEFQGSYEQYF. CDR3 DNA: TGTGCCATCAGTGAGTTTCAGGGTTCCTACGAGCAGTACTTC. The chain uses TRBV10-3 and TRBJ2-7; a possible D gene is TRBD1 (5 bases). V gave up 1 base and J gave up 1 base, with 8 bases separating them. CDR3 length equals 14 residues. Germline V lookup: CDR1 ENHRY, CDR2 SYGVKD.

A few counts support this clonotype. CDR3 DNA: TGTGCCAGCAGTTCAGGACAGGGGGCTGGTGAGCAGTACTTC. Amino acids: CASSSGQGAGEQYF. This chain links TRBV27 with TRBJ2-7; 11 bases are a match to TRBD1. V lost 4 bases and J lost 7; bases outside the gene matches: 6. Looked up from germline, CDR1 is MNHEY and CDR2 is SMNVEV (reference sequence). The CDR3 has 14 amino acids.

The V call is TRBV7-9, the J call TRBJ1-4; no firm D call. Trimming stripped 4 bases from V and 8 bases from J, with 11 bases between. The CDR3 has 13 residues. Germline V lookup: CDR1 SEHNR, CDR2 FQNEAQ (reference sequence). The DNA of the CDR3 is TGTGCCAGCAGCTCCTCGACGGAAGAAAAACTGTTTTTT. Translated, it gives CASSSSTEEKLFF.

At least ten counts were recorded for this clonotype. V is TRBV29-1 and J is TRBJ2-3; no firm D call. Trimming stripped 5 bases from V and 5 bases from J, with 11 bases between. This CDR3 has 12 amino acids. Germline CDR1 and CDR2: SQVTM and ANQGSEA. CDR3 residues: CSVCLNGDTQYF. In nucleotides, the CDR3 is TGCAGCGTTTGTTTAAATGGAGATACGCAGTATTTT.